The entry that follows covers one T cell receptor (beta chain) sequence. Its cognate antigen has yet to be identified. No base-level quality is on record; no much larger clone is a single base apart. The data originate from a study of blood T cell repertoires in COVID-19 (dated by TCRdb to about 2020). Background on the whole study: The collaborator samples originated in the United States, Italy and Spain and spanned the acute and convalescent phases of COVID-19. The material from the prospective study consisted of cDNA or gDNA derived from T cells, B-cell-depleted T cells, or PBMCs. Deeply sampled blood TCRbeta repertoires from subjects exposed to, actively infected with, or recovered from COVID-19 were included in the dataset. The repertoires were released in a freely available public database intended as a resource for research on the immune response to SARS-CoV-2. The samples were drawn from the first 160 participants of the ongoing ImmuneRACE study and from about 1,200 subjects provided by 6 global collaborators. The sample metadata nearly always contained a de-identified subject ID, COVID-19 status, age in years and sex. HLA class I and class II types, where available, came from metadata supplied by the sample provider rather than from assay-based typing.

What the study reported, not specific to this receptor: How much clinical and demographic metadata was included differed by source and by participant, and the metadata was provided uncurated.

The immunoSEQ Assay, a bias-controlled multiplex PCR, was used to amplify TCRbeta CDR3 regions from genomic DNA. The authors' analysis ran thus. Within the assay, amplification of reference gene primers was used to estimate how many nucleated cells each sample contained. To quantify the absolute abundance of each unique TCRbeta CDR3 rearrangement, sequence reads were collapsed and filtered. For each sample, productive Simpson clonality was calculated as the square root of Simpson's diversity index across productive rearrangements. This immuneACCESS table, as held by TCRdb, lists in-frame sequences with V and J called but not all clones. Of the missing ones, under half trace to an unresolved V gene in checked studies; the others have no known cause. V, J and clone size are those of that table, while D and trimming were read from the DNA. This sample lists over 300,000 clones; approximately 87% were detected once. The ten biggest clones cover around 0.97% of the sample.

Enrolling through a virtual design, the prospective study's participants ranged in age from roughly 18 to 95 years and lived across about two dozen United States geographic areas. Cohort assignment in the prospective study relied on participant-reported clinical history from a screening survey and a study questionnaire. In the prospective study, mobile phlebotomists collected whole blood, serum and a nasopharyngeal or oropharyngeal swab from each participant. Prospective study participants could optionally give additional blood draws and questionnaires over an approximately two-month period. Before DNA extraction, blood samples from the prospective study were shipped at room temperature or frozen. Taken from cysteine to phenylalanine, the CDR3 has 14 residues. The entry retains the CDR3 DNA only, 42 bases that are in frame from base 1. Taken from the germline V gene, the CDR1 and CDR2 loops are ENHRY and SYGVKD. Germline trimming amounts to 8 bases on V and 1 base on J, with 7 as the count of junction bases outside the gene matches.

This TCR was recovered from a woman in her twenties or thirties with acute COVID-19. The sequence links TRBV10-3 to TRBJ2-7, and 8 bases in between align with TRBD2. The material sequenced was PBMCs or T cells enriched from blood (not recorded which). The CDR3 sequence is CAIGPGGASYEQYF. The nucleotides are TGTGCCATCGGCCCCGGGGGGGCTTCCTACGAGCAGTACTTC.